Here is one T cell receptor beta chain with its context. Its antigen is unknown. The data originate from a study of T cell responses to AZD1222 COVID-19 vaccine. General study findings and limits: Females outnumbered males among donors, who were mostly white British; clonal diversity was possibly underestimated.

The J segment lost 4 bases and the V segment lost 2 bases, leaving 5 bases of the junction unmatched. There are 14 residues in the CDR3. CDR1 is SGHVS, CDR2 FQNEAQ, per germline. The repertoire was sequenced with immunoSEQ multiplex PCR; TCRdb's copy has only in-frame clones and lacks some. Of 98,000 or so clones in the sample, approximately 88% were seen once. The chain employs TRBV7-8 and TRBJ2-7; 7 positions match TRBD1. The sample in question was peripheral blood, obtained on day 0 of AZD1222 vaccination. This receptor was taken from an adult in good health. The CDR3 DNA reads as TGTGCCAGCAGCTTAAGGGGGCTGGGGTACGAGCAGTACTTC. This sequence encodes CASSLRGLGYEQYF.